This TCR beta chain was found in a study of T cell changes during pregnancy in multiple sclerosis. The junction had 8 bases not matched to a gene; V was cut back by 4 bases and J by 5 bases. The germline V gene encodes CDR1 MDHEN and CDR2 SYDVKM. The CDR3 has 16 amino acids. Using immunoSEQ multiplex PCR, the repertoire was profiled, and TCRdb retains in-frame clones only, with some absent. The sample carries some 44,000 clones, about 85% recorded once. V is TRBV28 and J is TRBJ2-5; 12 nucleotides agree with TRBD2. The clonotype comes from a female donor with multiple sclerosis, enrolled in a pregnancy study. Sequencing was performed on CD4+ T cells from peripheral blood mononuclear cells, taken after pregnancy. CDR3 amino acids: CASSSRLAGGRETQYF. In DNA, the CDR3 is TGTGCCAGCAGTTCGCGCCTAGCGGGGGGGAGGGAGACCCAGTACTTC.